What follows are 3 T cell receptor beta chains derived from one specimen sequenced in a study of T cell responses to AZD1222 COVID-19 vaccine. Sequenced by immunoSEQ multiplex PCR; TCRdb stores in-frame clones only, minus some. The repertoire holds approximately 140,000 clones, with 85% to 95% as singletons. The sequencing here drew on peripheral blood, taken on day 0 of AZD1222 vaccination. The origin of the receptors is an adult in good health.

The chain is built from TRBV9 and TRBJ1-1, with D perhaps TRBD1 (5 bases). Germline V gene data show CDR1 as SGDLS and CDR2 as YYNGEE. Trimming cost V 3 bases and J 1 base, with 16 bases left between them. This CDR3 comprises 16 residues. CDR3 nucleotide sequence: TGTGCCAGCAGCGGGGAAAAAGGGGCGGGGAACACTGAAGCTTTCTTT. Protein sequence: CASSGEKGAGNTEAFF.

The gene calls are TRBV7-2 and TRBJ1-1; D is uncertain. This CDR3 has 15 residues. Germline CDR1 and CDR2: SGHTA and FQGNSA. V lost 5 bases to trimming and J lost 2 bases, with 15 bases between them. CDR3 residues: CASSQTQGFNTEAFF. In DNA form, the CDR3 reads TGTGCCAGCAGCCAAACGCAAGGGTTCAACACTGAAGCTTTCTTT.

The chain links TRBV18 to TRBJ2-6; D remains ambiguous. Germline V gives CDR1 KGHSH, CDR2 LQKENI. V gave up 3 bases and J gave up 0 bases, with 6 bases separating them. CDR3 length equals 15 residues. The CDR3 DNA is TGTGCCAGCTCACCGCGAGACTCTGGGGCCAACGTCCTGACTTTC. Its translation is CASSPRDSGANVLTF.